The present T cell receptor beta chain was sequenced within a study of blood T cells in healthy people across ages. Using a J-beta primer mix together with a sample-barcoded 5' primer, a second PCR was run for roughly 7 to 11 cycles. TCRdb itself ran the 5' RACE reads through MiXCR, one entry per CDR3 protein. The sample has about 1.5 million distinct CDR3 sequences, roughly 45% seen once. The germline V gene encodes CDR1 DFQATT and CDR2 SNEGSKA (reference sequence). Trimming removed 3 bases at V and 4 bases at J, with 24 bases between. CDR3 length: 17 amino acids. This chain joins TRBV20-1 and TRBJ1-2; D is uncertain. The source is a woman under 30 in good health. Sample: blood. DNA for the CDR3: TGCAGTGCTAGGCGATCGCTTTCCCTAAGTCACCCCTATGGCTACACCTTC. Amino acids: CSARRSLSLSHPYGYTF.